Below are 10 T cell receptor beta chains sequenced from a single sample in a study of cytomegalovirus exposure and HLA in healthy donors. The PCR employed 60 Vbeta primers together with 13 Jbeta primers. Clones were sequenced by immunoSEQ multiplex PCR, and TCRdb holds only the in-frame ones, with some missing. This table has about 150,000 clones, around 77% appearing once. The sequencing input was PBMCs. Receptor source: a woman aged 30 to 39 in good health and CMV-seronegative.

Of note for this clone: Relative to the germline gene, one junction end is altered; a read error may explain this. The chain has TRBV6-5 and TRBJ1-1; TRBD1 is a possible D gene (5 bases). The germline V gene has CDR1 MNHEY and CDR2 SVGAGI. This CDR3 is built from 14 residues. CDR3 bases: TGTGCCAGCATTTACATTGGACAGAACACTGAAGCTTTCTTT. Encoded protein: CASIYIGQNTEAFF.

V is TRBV19 and J is TRBJ1-1; D unresolved. This CDR3 spans 13 amino acids. With 10 bases removed from V and 0 bases from J, the gap between germline ends came to 12 bases. Germline V gene lookup returns CDR1 LNHDA and CDR2 SQIVND (reference sequence). The CDR3 is CATSSALNTEAFF. The DNA of the CDR3 is TGTGCCACCTCTAGCGCCTTGAACACTGAAGCTTTCTTT.

V usage is TRBV5-4 and J usage is TRBJ2-7; D not certain. This CDR3 is 15 amino acids long. V lost 4 bases and J 0 bases, leaving 14 bases between the germline ends. The germline V gene has CDR1 SGHNT and CDR2 YYREEE (reference sequence). Here the CDR3 DNA reads TGTGCCAGCAGCCTATCGGCGGATAGCTCCTACGAGCAGTACTTC. This encodes CASSLSADSSYEQYF.

The chain employs TRBV19 and TRBJ1-5; D remains ambiguous. CDR1 is LNHDA, CDR2 SQIVND, per germline (reference sequence). Between the trimmed V and J ends, which lost 3 bases and 5 bases, there was a span of 8 bases. The CDR3 covers 13 residues. The CDR3 sequence: CASSIWEDQPQHF. CDR3 coding DNA: TGTGCCAGTAGTATTTGGGAGGATCAGCCCCAGCATTTT.

The chain links TRBV7-3 to TRBJ1-1, with D possibly matching TRBD1 (5 bases). Germline V gene lookup returns CDR1 SGHTA and CDR2 FQGTGA. The CDR3 runs to 13 residues. V was shortened by 5 bases and J by 0 bases, with 7 bases between the two germline ends. CDR3 nucleotides: TGTGCCAGCAGCCGGGACTTGAACACTGAAGCTTTCTTT. It yields the protein CASSRDLNTEAFF.

The chain has TRBV5-4 and TRBJ2-1; 9 nucleotides line up with TRBD2. J gave up 8 bases and V 1 base, and 7 bases lay outside the gene matches. The CDR3 runs to 15 residues. Germline values: CDR1 SGHNT, CDR2 YYREEE (reference sequence). DNA for the CDR3: TGTGCCAGCAGCTTGAAGGCTAGCGGGGAGCATGAGCAGTTCTTC. It encodes CASSLKASGEHEQFF.

This sequence joins TRBV19 and TRBJ2-3, with a possible D match to TRBD2 (6 bases). The V and J ends lost 3 bases and 3 bases respectively, with 16 bases between them. The CDR3 totals 16 residues. The germline gives CDR1 LNHDA, CDR2 SQIVND (reference sequence). CDR3 sequence (DNA): TGTGCCAGTAGTATCGGGGAGAGGGGAGGAACAGATACGCAGTATTTT. Amino acid sequence: CASSIGERGGTDTQYF.

The chain employs TRBV6-4 and TRBJ2-1; 8 bases match TRBD2. CDR1 is MRHNA, CDR2 SNTAGT, per germline. With V trimmed by 3 bases and J by 6 bases, 7 bases remained unmatched. The CDR3 sequence is 15 residues long. The CDR3 DNA sequence: TGTGCCAGCAGTGAAGACGGGGGGGTTCCCAATGAGCAGTTCTTC. Translated, it gives CASSEDGGVPNEQFF.

This clone was seen once. This chain connects TRBV2 to TRBJ1-2, with D perhaps TRBD1 (6 bases). V lost 6 bases to trimming and J lost 4 bases, with 12 bases between them. The CDR3 is made up of 13 amino acids. CDR1 is SNHLY, CDR2 FYNNEI, per germline. In nucleotides, the CDR3 is TGTGCCAGCAGGGGGGGGCAGGGCTATGGCTACACCTTC. This gives the protein CASRGGQGYGYTF. Drawing the rest from reference TRBV2 and TRBJ1-2, the complete variable domain is EPEVTQTPSHQVTQMGQEVILRCVPISNHLYFYWYRQILGQKVEFLVSFYNNEISEKSEIFDDQFSVERPDGSNFTLKIRSTKLEDSAMYFCASRGGQGYGYTFGSGTRLTVV.

The chain employs TRBV5-1 and TRBJ1-1; D possibly corresponds to TRBD1 (5 bases). V was cut by 0 bases and J by 1 base, with 10 bases left in between. The CDR3 has 15 amino acids. Germline V gives CDR1 SGHRS, CDR2 YFSETQ. The CDR3 spells CASSLAPGKNTEAFF. CDR3 sequence (DNA): TGCGCCAGCAGCTTGGCGCCAGGGAAGAACACTGAAGCTTTCTTT.